This TCR beta chain comes out of a study of spatial heterogeneity in lung cancer. The CDR3 extends over 14 amino acids. The germline V gene has CDR1 SGDLS and CDR2 YYNGEE. The ends lost 4 bases at V and 4 bases at J; junction bases unmatched: 4. This clonotype was observed a single time. A unique molecular identifier was attached to every TCR cDNA molecule. In TCRdb, the 5' RACE reads were re-called with MiXCR into one record per CDR3 protein. This table has fewer than 65,000 distinct CDR3 sequences, about 6.6% appearing once. Time point denoted: sample taken at primary tumor resection. The clonotype comes from a female donor with early-stage non-small cell lung cancer. The sample was PBMCs, taken at surgery. The chain carries TRBV9 and TRBJ1-1; TRBD1 matches at 10 bases. The CDR3 DNA sequence: TGTGCCAGCAGCCTCCGGGACAGGGGCACTGAAGCTTTCTTT. Encoded protein: CASSLRDRGTEAFF.